This T cell receptor (gamma chain) came from a study of γδ T cells in repeated Plasmodium falciparum infection. Study in general: Each infection was followed by sampling at 21 days, plus baseline and some pre-infection draws.

TCRdb re-processed the multiplex PCR reads via CATT. Of about 30,000 gamma-chain clones in the sample, about 1.5% were seen once. Bulk repertoires came from Vgamma9/Vdelta2+ or Vdelta2-negative gammadelta T cells flow-sorted from PBMC. Of note for this clone: A read error is the likely source, as a far larger clone sits one nucleotide away. Other DNA sequences of this sample code for an identical CDR3.

Trimming removed 0 bases from V and 10 bases from J; junction bases left unmatched: 9. Germline CDR1 reads GITISATS; CDR2 reads ISYDGTV (reference sequence). The CDR3 contains 17 residues. This TCR was sampled from a pool of human donors (malaria-infected and uninfected, not separated). The sample taken for sequencing was gamma-delta T cells from blood. The rearrangement uses TRGV9 and TRGJP. The J gene, absent from TCRdb, was called here by matching the DNA to germline. The CDR3 is CALWEVEEVLGKKIKVF. The CDR3 nucleotides are TGTGCCTTGTGGGAGGTGGAGGAGGTATTGGGCAAAAAAATCAAGGTATTT.